The 29 T cell receptor beta chains reported below all come from one sample, sequenced in a study of blood T cell repertoires in COVID-19. Generated by immunoSEQ multiplex PCR, the TCRdb table keeps only in-frame clones and is missing some. The top ten clones hold approximately 15% of a sample with about 43,000 clones, 87% of them seen once. The sequenced sample was peripheral blood. Source of these receptors: a man aged 60-69 years with active COVID-19.

The genes are TRBV27 and TRBJ1-5; no firm D call. Germline CDR1 MNHEY, CDR2 SMNVEV (reference sequence). The ends were cut back, 6 bases at V and 0 bases at J, with 6 bases in the middle. The CDR3 length is 13 residues. CDR3 in amino acids: CASRQYSNQPQHF. In nucleotides, the CDR3 is TGTGCCAGCAGGCAGTATAGCAATCAGCCCCAGCATTTT.

This rearrangement joins TRBV4-1 to TRBJ1-1; D is perhaps TRBD1 (6 bases). The CDR3 runs to 14 residues. Germline CDR1 and CDR2: MGHRA and YSYEKL. Deletions cut 4 bases from V and 0 bases from J, with 9 bases between. DNA of the CDR3: TGCGCCAGCAGCCCCAGGGACATGAACACTGAAGCTTTCTTT. Its translation is CASSPRDMNTEAFF.

J is TRBJ1-1 and V is TRBV6-5, with a tentative D call TRBD1 (6 bases). The V end lost 5 bases, the J end lost 0 bases, and 10 bases lay between the germline ends. CDR1 and CDR2 from the germline V gene are MNHEY and SVGAGI. The CDR3 contains 14 residues. Here the CDR3 reads CASSPRGMNTEAFF. CDR3 sequence (DNA): TGTGCCAGCAGTCCCAGGGGCATGAACACTGAAGCTTTCTTT.

This chain uses TRBV27 with TRBJ1-2; 8 nucleotides line up with TRBD1. The CDR3 contains 12 residues. Germline CDR1 MNHEY, CDR2 SMNVEV (reference sequence). With V trimmed by 6 bases and J by 5 bases, 2 bases remained unmatched. CDR3 in amino acids: CASRDREYGYTF. The DNA for the CDR3 is TGTGCCAGCAGGGACAGGGAATATGGCTACACCTTC.

The chain combines TRBV6-1 with TRBJ1-5; maybe TRBD1 (5 bases). The CDR3 length is 14 residues. Germline CDR1 reads MNHNS; CDR2 reads SASEGT. The germline V and J ends were trimmed by 1 base and 4 bases, with 8 bases remaining between them. CDR3: CASSEGGTNQPQHF. In DNA form, the CDR3 reads TGTGCCAGCAGTGAAGGAGGGACTAATCAGCCCCAGCATTTT.

The CDR3, as DNA: TGCGCCAGCAGTCTCCTAGCGGGGGCGTCATTGGAGCAGTTCTTC. Protein product: CASSLLAGASLEQFF. The chain is built from TRBV10-1 and TRBJ2-1; TRBD2 matches 10 bases. CDR1 is WNHNN and CDR2 is SYGVQD in the germline V gene (reference sequence). The CDR3 sequence is 15 residues long. With V trimmed by 5 bases and J by 10 bases, 11 bases remained unmatched.

V gene TRBV2 combines with J gene TRBJ2-3; 11 bases map to TRBD1. The germline gives CDR1 SNHLY, CDR2 FYNNEI. The CDR3 has 16 amino acids. Trimming cost V 5 bases and J 1 base; bases outside gene matches: 5. CDR3 loop: CASSSRTGGGTDTQYF. As DNA, the CDR3 is TGTGCCAGCAGTTCAAGGACAGGGGGCGGCACAGATACGCAGTATTTT.

The rearrangement links TRBV19 to TRBJ1-5; 9 nucleotides line up with TRBD1. The CDR3 loop spans 15 amino acids. CDR1 LNHDA and CDR2 SQIVND come from the germline V gene (reference sequence). Unmatched junction bases numbered 6, after V lost 5 bases and J lost 4 bases. The CDR3 DNA is TGTGCCAGTAGTCCAACAGGGGGCTGGAATCAGCCCCAGCATTTT. This codes for CASSPTGGWNQPQHF.

The chain is built from TRBV30 and TRBJ2-7; 9 nucleotides match TRBD1. The CDR3 totals 13 residues. The trim removed 5 bases at V and 2 bases at J, leaving 4 bases unmatched. Germline V gene lookup returns CDR1 GTSNPN and CDR2 SVGIG (reference sequence). The CDR3, as DNA: TGTGCCTGGGCCGGGACAGGGACCTACGAGCAGTACTTC. Its translation: CAWAGTGTYEQYF.

This chain links TRBV19 with TRBJ2-3, with TRBD1 matching over 10 bases. V lost 6 bases and J lost 3; bases outside the gene matches: 3. In germline, CDR1 is LNHDA, CDR2 SQIVND (reference sequence). The CDR3 is made up of 14 amino acids. DNA of the CDR3: TGTGCCAGTAGAGGGGACAGGGGAACAGATACGCAGTATTTT. Protein: CASRGDRGTDTQYF.

The J gene is TRBJ2-1, the V gene TRBV11-2; 9 bases match TRBD2. CDR3 length equals 16 residues. J gave up 4 bases and V 7 bases, and 11 bases lay outside the gene matches. CDR1 SGHAT and CDR2 FQNNGV come from the germline V gene. DNA of the CDR3: TGTGCCAGCACCAAGGGTTTTCTAGCGGGGTACAATGAGCAGTTCTTC. This gives the protein CASTKGFLAGYNEQFF.

The V and J genes are TRBV7-3 and TRBJ2-1; 11 bases align to TRBD2. This CDR3 is 13 amino acids long. In germline, CDR1 is SGHTA, CDR2 FQGTGA. V trimming: 6 bases; J trimming: 7 bases; junction bases outside the gene matches: 2. The CDR3 loop reads CASRASGRNEQFF. In DNA form, the CDR3 reads TGTGCCAGCAGGGCTAGCGGGAGGAATGAGCAGTTCTTC. Variable domain in full (rest from reference TRBV7-3 and TRBJ2-1): GAGVSQTPSNKVTEKGKYVELRCDPISGHTALYWYRQSLGQGPEFLIYFQGTGAADDSGLPNDRFFAVRPEGSVSTLKIQRTERGDSAVYLCASRASGRNEQFFGPGTRLTVL.

The chain is built from TRBV9 and TRBJ2-3, with 8 nucleotides matching TRBD2. Germline V gene sequence: CDR1 SGDLS, CDR2 YYNGEE. Trimming removed 0 bases from V and 1 base from J; junction bases left unmatched: 7. The CDR3 sequence is 17 residues long. The CDR3 coding sequence is TGTGCCAGCAGCGTAGGGGGTAGCGGGATACGCACAGATACGCAGTATTTT. It specifies CASSVGGSGIRTDTQYF.

The V and J genes are TRBV5-6 and TRBJ1-1; possibly TRBD1 for D (5 bases). V gave up 4 bases and J gave up 5 bases, with 12 bases separating them. Germline V lookup: CDR1 SGHDT, CDR2 YYEEEE. The length of the CDR3 is 13 residues. CDR3 residues: CASSAGTETEAFF. The CDR3, as DNA: TGTGCCAGCAGCGCGGGGACGGAAACTGAAGCTTTCTTT.

V gene TRBV28 combines with J gene TRBJ1-3, with 8 bases fitting TRBD1. V was clipped by 6 bases and J by 0 bases; unmatched bases: 1. Germline CDR1 reads MDHEN; CDR2 reads SYDVKM. The CDR3 loop spans 14 amino acids. CDR3 in amino acids: CASRDRASGNTIYF. The CDR3 nucleotides are TGTGCCAGCAGGGACAGGGCCTCTGGAAACACCATATATTTT.

This rearrangement joins TRBV6-5 to TRBJ1-2; weak D call: TRBD1 (5 bases). V was pared by 2 bases and J by 0 bases, with 7 bases between. The germline gives CDR1 MNHEY, CDR2 SVGAGI. There are 14 residues in the CDR3. The CDR3 DNA follows: TGTGCCAGCAGTTACGACAGTTCTAACTATGGCTACACCTTC. As protein: CASSYDSSNYGYTF.

The V gene is TRBV7-2, the J gene TRBJ1-6, with D hard to call. The V end lost 1 base, the J end lost 13 bases, and 14 bases lay between the germline ends. In germline, CDR1 is SGHTA, CDR2 FQGNSA. The CDR3 is made up of 14 amino acids. Here the CDR3 DNA reads TGTGCCAGCAGCTTAGAGCAGGTCAGAGCCCCCCTCCACTTT. Residues: CASSLEQVRAPLHF.

As regards this clone: At one end the junction does not follow the germline gene, possibly because of a read error. This chain connects TRBV7-7 to TRBJ2-3; the match to TRBD1 covers 9 bases. Germline CDR1 reads SSHAT; CDR2 reads FNYEAQ (reference sequence). The CDR3 has 16 residues. CDR3 in DNA: TGTGCTAGCAGCTTGAGTGTGGGACAGGGCTCAGATACGCAGTATTTT. This codes for CASSLSVGQGSDTQYF.

This clone was seen only once. The rearrangement links TRBV6-2 or TRBV6-3 to TRBJ2-7; 9 bases match TRBD1. The CDR3 sequence is 15 residues long. Germline V lookup: CDR1 MNHEY, CDR2 SVGEGT. The V segment lost 2 bases and the J segment 4 bases; nucleotides outside the gene matches: 6. The CDR3 spells CASSYTQGAAYEQYF. Here the CDR3 DNA reads TGTGCCAGCAGTTACACACAGGGGGCCGCTTACGAGCAGTACTTC.

This chain connects TRBV19 to TRBJ1-3; D remains ambiguous. Trimming removed 5 bases at V and 8 bases at J, with 16 bases between. CDR3 size: 14 residues. Germline CDR1 is LNHDA and CDR2 is SQIVND (reference sequence). The CDR3 loop is CASSGPRPRDTIYF. DNA of the CDR3: TGTGCCAGTAGTGGGCCGCGCCCGCGGGACACCATATATTTT.

V is TRBV29-1 and J is TRBJ1-1; D is possibly TRBD1 (5 bases). CDR3 size: 13 residues. The V end was cut by 3 bases, the J end by 5 bases, with 13 bases between. The germline gives CDR1 SQVTM, CDR2 ANQGSEA. The chain's CDR3 is CSVEAGSRTEAFF. Written as DNA, the CDR3 is TGCAGCGTTGAGGCAGGGTCGAGAACTGAAGCTTTCTTT.

The chain is built from TRBV2 and TRBJ1-2; 8 positions match TRBD1. Germline CDR1 and CDR2: SNHLY and FYNNEI. This CDR3 region has 15 residues. After removal of 10 bases from V and 14 bases from J, the junction contained 24 bases not matched to a gene. Written as DNA, the CDR3 is TGTGCCAACCAGCACGGAACGGGGAGTGGACAGGGAAGTACCTTC. It is translated as CANQHGTGSGQGSTF.

The chain joins TRBV19 to TRBJ1-4, with 7 bases matching TRBD1. Germline values: CDR1 LNHDA, CDR2 SQIVND (reference sequence). The J segment lost 5 bases and the V segment lost 4 bases, leaving 10 bases of the junction unmatched. The CDR3 spans 16 residues. This chain's CDR3 is CASSTGQVPINEKLFF. The CDR3 region has the DNA TGTGCCAGTAGTACCGGACAGGTTCCTATAAATGAAAAACTGTTTTTT.

This clone was observed a single time. CDR3 sequence reads: CASSQLRVGEAGRREQFF. The CDR3 DNA is TGCGCCAGCAGTCAACTCCGGGTCGGGGAGGCAGGTAGGCGGGAGCAGTTCTTC. The chain couples TRBV23-1 to TRBJ2-1, with a tentative D call TRBD2 (6 bases). TRBV23-1 is treated as an ORF (open reading frame) with a function not yet certain. The CDR3 runs 18 residues. Trimming stripped 2 bases from V and 10 bases from J, with 27 bases between.

This rearrangement joins TRBV5-1 to TRBJ2-7, with 10 bases aligning to TRBD1. The junction had 7 bases not matched to a gene; V was cut back by 7 bases and J by 3 bases. In germline, CDR1 is SGHRS, CDR2 YFSETQ. The CDR3 is made up of 14 amino acids. The CDR3: CASAPGQGYYEQYF. The DNA of the CDR3 is TGCGCCAGCGCGCCGGGACAGGGGTACTACGAGCAGTACTTC.

The J gene is TRBJ1-1, the V gene TRBV10-3; D is possibly TRBD1 (5 bases). The V gene's germline CDR1 is ENHRY and CDR2 SYGVKD. This CDR3 is built from 12 residues. Between the trimmed V and J ends, which lost 7 bases and 1 base, there was a span of 7 bases. The DNA of the CDR3 is TGTGCCATCACTCAGGGGAACACTGAAGCTTTCTTT. Translated: CAITQGNTEAFF.

The DNA for the CDR3 is TGTGCCACCAGTGAACACGGGGTTCCTCAAGAGACCCAGTACTTC. Translating it yields CATSEHGVPQETQYF. The chain joins TRBV24-1 to TRBJ2-5; D is possibly TRBD2 (5 bases). V lost 4 bases and J lost 2, with 13 bases in between. The CDR3 has 15 residues. From germline, CDR1 is KGHDR and CDR2 SFDVKD.

The chain employs TRBV3-1 (or the pseudogene TRBV3-2) and TRBJ2-7; 12 bases are a match to TRBD2. CDR3 length: 16 residues. The germline gives CDR1 LGHDT, CDR2 YNNKEL (reference sequence). With V trimmed by 0 bases and J by 4 bases, 4 bases remained unmatched. In DNA form, the CDR3 reads TGTGCCAGCAGCCAAGAGGAGACTAGCGGGAGTTACGAGCAGTACTTC. Amino acid sequence: CASSQEETSGSYEQYF.

The rearrangement uses TRBV21-1 and TRBJ2-3; TRBD2, the D gene given by the table, was not confirmed from the DNA. TRBV21-1 is listed as a pseudogene. The CDR3 has 15 residues. The CDR3 loop is CASSKASGRRNTQYF. In nucleotides, the CDR3 is TGTGCCAGCAGCAAGGCTAGCGGGAGGAGAAATACGCAGTATTTT.